This TCR beta chain was observed in a study of CD8+ T cells in alopecia areata. Study outcomes and limitations: Unlike in mice, where it was clearer, TCR sharing across patients was less clear, possibly HLA-related.

The table lists this clone with a few counts. The antigen remains unidentified. TCR sequencing used cDNA made by reverse transcription of extracted RNA. Libraries were prepared by immunoSEQ multiplex PCR; TCRdb keeps only in-frame clonotypes and omits some of them. The sample includes 150,000 to 200,000 clones, just under 60% seen only once; the top ten take roughly 15%. The TCR sequence derives from a human donor with alopecia areata. Material: CD4+ T cells sorted from blood, obtained at week 0.

The CDR3: CAISGTVKEKLFF. CDR3 nucleotides: TGTGCCATCAGCGGGACAGTAAAAGAAAAACTGTTTTTT. This chain connects TRBV10-3 to TRBJ1-4; 7 bases fit TRBD1. Germline CDR1 ENHRY, CDR2 SYGVKD. The V segment lost 6 bases and the J segment 8 bases; nucleotides outside the gene matches: 6. The length of the CDR3 is 13 residues.